This passage covers 18 T cell receptor beta chains from one sample sequenced in a study of blood T cell repertoires in COVID-19. Libraries were prepared by immunoSEQ multiplex PCR; TCRdb keeps only in-frame clonotypes and omits some of them. The sample lists some 140,000 clones; around 87% were seen once. Sequenced input: peripheral blood. The origin of the receptors is a man between 65 and 85 years old with active COVID-19.

CDR3 in DNA: TGCAGCGTGGACCCTTCGGGCGGGGATTCCCAAGAGACCCAGTACTTC. Translation gives CSVDPSGGDSQETQYF. This chain links TRBV29-1 with TRBJ2-5; perhaps TRBD2 as D (6 bases). Germline-derived CDR1 and CDR2 are SQVTM and ANQGSEA. The CDR3 extends over 16 amino acids. V was clipped by 6 bases and J by 1 base, with 21 bases between them.

This chain joins TRBV5-8 and TRBJ2-7, with D tentatively TRBD1 (6 bases). The CDR3 is 16 residues long. Between the trimmed V and J ends, which lost 0 bases and 0 bases, there was a span of 13 bases. In germline, CDR1 is SGHTS, CDR2 YDEGEE. This CDR3 reads CASSLGPGHLSYEQYF. The DNA for the CDR3 is TGTGCCAGCAGCTTGGGTCCGGGACACCTCTCCTACGAGCAGTACTTC.

This sequence joins TRBV28 and TRBJ2-7, with 8 bases identical to TRBD1. The CDR3 is 17 amino acids. CDR1 and CDR2 (germline): MDHEN, SYDVKM. V trimming: 5 bases; J trimming: 5 bases; junction bases outside the gene matches: 17. CDR3 protein: CASSGQGLVAGFHEQYF. The DNA of the CDR3 is TGTGCCAGCAGTGGACAGGGTTTGGTGGCGGGATTCCACGAGCAGTACTTC.

The rearrangement uses TRBV5-1 and TRBJ1-2; 7 bases are shared with TRBD1. CDR1 is SGHRS and CDR2 is YFSETQ in the germline V gene. The CDR3 is 13 amino acids. After removal of 4 bases from V and 6 bases from J, the junction contained 6 bases not matched to a gene. The CDR3 DNA reads as TGCGCCAGCAGCATGACAGGGCCTGATGGCTACACCTTC. It codes for CASSMTGPDGYTF.

The chain links TRBV27 to TRBJ2-7, with D possibly being TRBD2 (5 bases). Deletions cut 10 bases from V and 2 bases from J, with 12 bases between. The V gene's germline CDR1 is MNHEY and CDR2 SMNVEV (reference sequence). There are 12 residues in the CDR3. The DNA for the CDR3 is TGTGCCACACGCCGGGGTCCCTACGAGCAGTACTTC. It yields the protein CATRRGPYEQYF.

The rearrangement uses TRBV15 and TRBJ2-1; 9 positions agree with TRBD2. With V trimmed by 5 bases and J by 4 bases, 9 bases remained unmatched. The CDR3 extends over 16 amino acids. Germline V CDR1 and CDR2: LNHNV, YYDKDF (reference sequence). The CDR3 nucleotides are TGTGCCACCAGCCTGCCGGGACTAGCTCGGTACAATGAGCAGTTCTTC. This gives the protein CATSLPGLARYNEQFF. Drawing the rest from reference TRBV15 and TRBJ2-1, the complete variable domain is DAMVIQNPRYQVTQFGKPVTLSCSQTLNHNVMYWYQQKSSQAPKLLFHYYDKDFNNEADTPDNFQSRRPNTSFCFLDIRSPGLGDTAMYLCATSLPGLARYNEQFFGPGTRLTVL.

This clone was detected a few times. This rearrangement joins TRBV7-8 to TRBJ1-5; D remains unclear. The CDR3 has 13 amino acids. V lost 3 bases, J lost 7 bases, and 10 bases lay in between. The germline CDR1 and CDR2 sequences are SGHVS and FQNEAQ. This CDR3 reads CASSLRGNQPQHF. The DNA of the CDR3 is TGTGCCAGCAGCTTGAGAGGGAACCAGCCCCAGCATTTT.

The J gene is TRBJ2-2, the V gene TRBV7-6; 7 bases fit TRBD1. CDR1 is SGHVS and CDR2 is FNYEAQ in the germline V gene. V gave up 6 bases and J gave up 4 bases; unmatched junction bases: 8. The CDR3 has 15 amino acids. CDR3 sequence (DNA): TGTGCCAGCAGACTTAGACAGGGCCGCACCGGGGAGCTGTTTTTT. Encoded protein: CASRLRQGRTGELFF.

V is TRBV19 and J is TRBJ2-3; 12 bases fit TRBD2. J gave up 5 bases and V 5 bases, and 11 bases lay outside the gene matches. Germline V gene data show CDR1 as LNHDA and CDR2 as SQIVND (reference sequence). There are 17 residues in the CDR3. CDR3 in DNA: TGTGCCAGTAGTCTCCCCTCTAGCGGGAGGGCCAAAGATACGCAGTATTTT. Translating gives CASSLPSSGRAKDTQYF. Full variable domain (remainder filled in from reference TRBV19 and TRBJ2-3): DGGITQSPKYLFRKEGQNVTLSCEQNLNHDAMYWYRQDPGQGLRLIYYSQIVNDFQKGDIAEGYSVSREKKESFPLTVTSAQKNPTAFYLCASSLPSSGRAKDTQYFGPGTRLTVL.

This clone was seen just once. This chain uses TRBV5-4 with TRBJ2-5; 7 bases are a match to TRBD1. The CDR3 totals 14 residues. V shed 5 bases, J shed 1 base, and the junction held 5 bases outside the gene matches. CDR1 SGHNT and CDR2 YYREEE come from the germline V gene (reference sequence). In DNA form, the CDR3 reads TGTGCCAGCAGTAACAGGGGCTCCCAAGAGACCCAGTACTTC. This gives the protein CASSNRGSQETQYF.

This clone was recorded only once. This sequence joins TRBV5-1 and TRBJ1-4, with 11 positions matching TRBD1. This CDR3 is built from 16 residues. Germline values: CDR1 SGHRS, CDR2 YFSETQ. V shed 1 base and J 7 bases; nucleotides not matched to a gene: 6. CDR3 region: CASSLYTGTGGEKLFF. CDR3 DNA: TGCGCCAGCAGCTTGTACACCGGGACAGGGGGTGAAAAACTGTTTTTT.

The V gene is TRBV24-1, the J gene TRBJ1-2; no clear D gene. The V end was cut by 4 bases, the J end by 6 bases, with 11 bases between. The germline gives CDR1 KGHDR, CDR2 SFDVKD. This CDR3 is built from 13 residues. This CDR3 is CATSDPPVDGYTF. For the CDR3, the DNA is TGTGCCACCAGTGACCCCCCAGTCGATGGCTACACCTTC.

The chain joins TRBV6-2 or TRBV6-3 to TRBJ2-1, with a tentative D call TRBD1 (6 bases). This CDR3 comprises 15 residues. Trimming cost V 6 bases and J 12 bases, with 24 bases left between them. The germline gives CDR1 MNHEY, CDR2 SVGEGT. The chain's CDR3 is CASSLLSGGGNRQFF. The CDR3 nucleotides are TGTGCCAGCAGCCTACTGAGTGGGGGCGGCAATAGGCAGTTCTTC.

V and J are TRBV29-1 and TRBJ1-2; TRBD1 agrees at 8 bases. The CDR3 is 12 residues long. Germline-derived CDR1 and CDR2 are SQVTM and ANQGSEA. V lost 6 bases and J lost 3; bases outside the gene matches: 3. CDR3 in amino acids: CSVGQGDYGYTF. CDR3 in DNA: TGCAGCGTCGGACAGGGAGACTATGGCTACACCTTC.

The gene calls are TRBV9 and TRBJ2-2; no reliable D call. CDR3 length equals 14 residues. Trimming pared 2 bases from V and 2 bases from J, leaving 7 bases between. Germline CDR1 reads SGDLS; CDR2 reads YYNGEE. The CDR3 coding sequence is TGTGCCAGCAGCGTGAGAACTAACACCGGGGAGCTGTTTTTT. This sequence encodes CASSVRTNTGELFF.

The V call is TRBV5-4, the J call TRBJ2-1; 8 bases are a match to TRBD2. Trimming removed 3 bases from V and 6 bases from J; junction bases left unmatched: 5. Per the germline V gene, CDR1 is SGHNT and CDR2 is YYREEE (reference sequence). The CDR3 totals 14 residues. The CDR3 DNA reads TGTGCCAGCAGCTCCTCCGGGACTAGCAATGAGCAGTTCTTC. Its protein product is CASSSSGTSNEQFF.

As to this clone: The sample holds other DNA sequences that translate to the same CDR3. The J gene is TRBJ2-2, the V gene TRBV7-2; 10 bases are shared with TRBD2. With 5 bases clipped from V and 2 bases from J, the junction kept 5 bases outside the gene matches. This CDR3 has 16 residues. Per germline, CDR1 SGHTA and CDR2 FQGNSA. The CDR3 region is CASSPRTSGNTGELFF. The CDR3 DNA sequence: TGTGCCAGCAGCCCGAGGACTAGCGGCAACACCGGGGAGCTGTTTTTT.

This sequence joins TRBV6-5 and TRBJ1-5; possible D gene TRBD1, 5 bases. Germline loops: CDR1 MNHEY, CDR2 SVGAGI. The CDR3 totals 14 residues. Trimming left V 6 bases short and J 5 bases short, with 14 bases between. CDR3 in amino acids: CASSQDSSYQPQHF. CDR3 nucleotide sequence: TGTGCCAGCAGCCAAGACAGTTCCTATCAGCCCCAGCATTTT.